A selection of T cell receptor beta chains follows, all from one sample in a study of T cells in Graves' hyperthyroidism and ophthalmopathy. TCRdb redid the calling of the multiplex PCR reads with MiXCR, one entry per CDR3 protein. Here the sample spans around 620,000 distinct CDR3 sequences, over 12% being singletons. Sequenced input: blood. These receptors were collected from a woman between 18 and 29 years old with Graves' ophthalmopathy. Both conserved end residues are part of each CDR3. D genes are given only for firm matches. The size of a clone is reported for some rows only, either as once, few or many, or as a class for expanded clones.

clone size: many; D gene: TRBD1; V gene: TRBV12-3/TRBV12-4; J gene: TRBJ2-5; CDR3 protein: CASSLSSDRAETQYF; CDR3 DNA: TGTGCCAGCAGTTTAAGTTCAGACAGGGCAGAGACCCAGTACTTC
clone size: many; D gene: .; V gene: TRBV6-1; J gene: TRBJ2-1; CDR3 protein: CASSEARRGEQFF; CDR3 DNA: TGTGCCAGCAGTGAAGCGAGGCGGGGTGAGCAGTTCTTC
clone size: many; D gene: .; V gene: TRBV5-1; J gene: TRBJ2-7; CDR3 protein: CASSQSYYEQYF; CDR3 DNA: TGCGCCAGCAGCCAGAGCTACTACGAGCAGTACTTC
clone size: few; D gene: TRBD2; V gene: TRBV19; J gene: TRBJ2-5; CDR3 protein: CASSKTSEGETRYF; CDR3 DNA: TGTGCCAGTAGTAAGACTAGCGAGGGGGAGACCCGGTACTTC
clone size: few; D gene: TRBD2; V gene: TRBV14; J gene: TRBJ2-7; CDR3 protein: CASSHPGLAPEQYF; CDR3 DNA: TGTGCCAGCAGCCATCCGGGACTAGCCCCCGAGCAGTACTTC
clone size: .; D gene: TRBD2; V gene: TRBV20-1; J gene: TRBJ2-1; CDR3 protein: CSANAAGTSGRGSEQFF; CDR3 DNA: TGCAGTGCTAACGCGGCGGGGACTAGCGGGAGGGGAAGTGAGCAGTTCTTC
clone size: .; D gene: .; V gene: TRBV19; J gene: TRBJ2-5; CDR3 protein: CASSTDSRQETQYF; CDR3 DNA: TGTGCCAGTAGTACGGACAGTCGGCAAGAGACCCAGTACTTC
clone size: many; D gene: .; V gene: TRBV11-1; J gene: TRBJ2-1; CDR3 protein: CASSQNTKEQFF; CDR3 DNA: TGTGCCAGCAGCCAAAACACGAAGGAGCAGTTCTTC
clone size: many; D gene: .; V gene: TRBV12-3/TRBV12-4; J gene: TRBJ1-2; CDR3 protein: CASRSGFGYGYTF; CDR3 DNA: TGTGCCAGCAGATCAGGGTTTGGCTATGGCTACACCTTC
clone size: many; D gene: TRBD2; V gene: TRBV28; J gene: TRBJ2-7; CDR3 protein: CASSPLGTSGFEQYF; CDR3 DNA: TGTGCCAGCAGTCCTCTGGGGACTAGCGGGTTCGAGCAGTACTTC
clone size: many; D gene: .; V gene: TRBV20-1; J gene: TRBJ2-7; CDR3 protein: CSASRGVEQYF; CDR3 DNA: TGCAGTGCTAGTAGAGGGGTCGAGCAGTACTTC
clone size: few; D gene: TRBD2; V gene: TRBV6-6; J gene: TRBJ2-7; CDR3 protein: CASSYDAGGYEQYF; CDR3 DNA: TGTGCCAGCAGTTACGATGCGGGGGGCTACGAGCAGTACTTC
clone size: .; D gene: .; V gene: TRBV20-1; J gene: TRBJ2-2; CDR3 protein: CSVPYGSHLNTGELFF; CDR3 DNA: TGCAGTGTTCCCTATGGGTCCCACTTGAACACCGGGGAGCTGTTTTTT
clone size: few; D gene: TRBD1; V gene: TRBV7-6; J gene: TRBJ1-2; CDR3 protein: CASSSTGVNGYTF; CDR3 DNA: TGTGCCAGCAGCTCGACAGGGGTAAATGGCTACACCTTC
clone size: many; D gene: TRBD1; V gene: TRBV2; J gene: TRBJ2-5; CDR3 protein: CASRDDRGQETQYF; CDR3 DNA: TGTGCCAGCAGGGACGACAGGGGGCAAGAGACCCAGTACTTC
clone size: many; D gene: .; V gene: TRBV6-2/TRBV6-3; J gene: TRBJ1-5; CDR3 protein: CASIHHKGLLNQPQHF; CDR3 DNA: TGTGCCAGCATTCACCACAAAGGTCTCCTCAATCAGCCCCAGCATTTT
clone size: many; D gene: .; V gene: TRBV3-1; J gene: TRBJ1-1; CDR3 protein: CASSQADWNTEAFF; CDR3 DNA: TGTGCCAGCAGCCAAGCCGACTGGAACACTGAAGCTTTCTTT
clone size: many; D gene: .; V gene: TRBV30; J gene: TRBJ1-1; CDR3 protein: CAWSPQGQVGTEAFF; CDR3 DNA: TGTGCCTGGAGTCCACAGGGCCAGGTGGGCACTGAAGCTTTCTTT
clone size: few; D gene: .; V gene: TRBV12-3/TRBV12-4; J gene: TRBJ1-5; CDR3 protein: CASSFPGGGRNQPQHF; CDR3 DNA: TGTGCCAGCAGTTTCCCCGGGGGGGGACGCAATCAGCCCCAGCATTTT
clone size: .; D gene: .; V gene: TRBV5-4; J gene: TRBJ2-1; CDR3 protein: CASSVDRNNEQFF; CDR3 DNA: TGTGCCAGCAGCGTGGACAGAAACAATGAGCAGTTCTTC
clone size: many; D gene: .; V gene: TRBV6-5; J gene: TRBJ2-7; CDR3 protein: CASSYSKQGYSVVFEQYF; CDR3 DNA: TGTGCCAGCAGTTACTCGAAACAGGGCTATAGCGTTGTGTTTGAGCAGTACTTC
clone size: few; D gene: TRBD1; V gene: TRBV28; J gene: TRBJ2-2; CDR3 protein: CATRDRFMNTGELFF; CDR3 DNA: TGTGCCACAAGGGACAGGTTTATGAACACCGGGGAGCTGTTTTTT
clone size: many; D gene: .; V gene: TRBV20-1; J gene: TRBJ2-1; CDR3 protein: CSARDPSANEQFF; CDR3 DNA: TGCAGTGCTAGAGATCCTAGCGCCAATGAGCAGTTCTTC
clone size: many; D gene: .; V gene: TRBV7-2; J gene: TRBJ2-3; CDR3 protein: CASSLGLLSTDTQYF; CDR3 DNA: TGTGCCAGCAGCTTAGGACTCCTGAGCACAGATACGCAGTATTTT
clone size: .; D gene: .; V gene: TRBV5-1; J gene: TRBJ1-4; CDR3 protein: CASSLTSLGEKLFF; CDR3 DNA: TGCGCCAGCAGCTTAACGTCGTTAGGGGAAAAACTGTTTTTT
clone size: many; D gene: TRBD1; V gene: TRBV11-2; J gene: TRBJ2-3; CDR3 protein: CASSSPSTGGTDTQYF; CDR3 DNA: TGTGCCAGCAGCTCACCGTCCACAGGGGGGACAGATACGCAGTATTTT
clone size: .; D gene: .; V gene: TRBV18; J gene: TRBJ1-1; CDR3 protein: CASSSGRVLDTEAFF; CDR3 DNA: TGTGCCAGCTCTTCCGGCAGGGTTTTGGACACTGAAGCTTTCTTT
clone size: few; D gene: .; V gene: TRBV29-1; J gene: TRBJ1-2; CDR3 protein: CSVGDVVGGYGYTF; CDR3 DNA: TGCAGCGTTGGGGACGTGGTCGGAGGCTATGGCTACACCTTC
clone size: few; D gene: TRBD2; V gene: TRBV20-1; J gene: TRBJ2-2; CDR3 protein: CSALGRGRGELFF; CDR3 DNA: TGCAGTGCTCTAGGGAGGGGTAGAGGGGAGCTGTTTTTT
clone size: few; D gene: TRBD2; V gene: TRBV4-2; J gene: TRBJ2-1; CDR3 protein: CASSQDGVAGTYNEQFF; CDR3 DNA: TGTGCCAGCAGCCAAGATGGAGTAGCGGGAACTTACAATGAGCAGTTCTTC
clone size: .; D gene: TRBD2; V gene: TRBV20-1; J gene: TRBJ2-1; CDR3 protein: CSAKFLRLADSYNEQFF; CDR3 DNA: TGCAGTGCTAAGTTTCTGCGGCTAGCGGATTCCTACAATGAGCAGTTCTTC
clone size: many; D gene: TRBD1; V gene: TRBV9; J gene: TRBJ2-1; CDR3 protein: CASSIRQGRNEQFF; CDR3 DNA: TGTGCCAGCAGCATCAGACAGGGAAGGAATGAGCAGTTCTTC
clone size: many; D gene: .; V gene: TRBV7-9; J gene: TRBJ1-4; CDR3 protein: CACFYVRGYEKLFF; CDR3 DNA: TGTGCCTGCTTTTACGTGAGGGGATACGAAAAACTGTTTTTT
clone size: many; D gene: TRBD2; V gene: TRBV20-1; J gene: TRBJ2-1; CDR3 protein: CSADSGMHNEQFF; CDR3 DNA: TGCAGTGCTGATAGCGGGATGCACAATGAGCAGTTCTTC
clone size: many; D gene: TRBD2; V gene: TRBV28; J gene: TRBJ2-5; CDR3 protein: CASSPTRGRAEETQYF; CDR3 DNA: TGTGCCAGCAGCCCCACTCGCGGGAGGGCCGAAGAGACCCAGTACTTC
clone size: many; D gene: TRBD2; V gene: TRBV28; J gene: TRBJ2-3; CDR3 protein: CASSFDGISERGPDTQYF; CDR3 DNA: TGTGCCAGCAGTTTCGATGGCATTAGCGAGCGGGGGCCAGATACGCAGTATTTT
clone size: .; D gene: .; V gene: TRBV6-5; J gene: TRBJ1-5; CDR3 protein: CASSYRGSDQPQHF; CDR3 DNA: TGTGCCAGCAGTTACAGGGGGTCGGATCAGCCCCAGCATTTT
clone size: .; D gene: TRBD1; V gene: TRBV4-3; J gene: TRBJ2-5; CDR3 protein: CASSQLQGVQETQYF; CDR3 DNA: TGCGCCAGCAGCCAACTACAGGGGGTCCAAGAGACCCAGTACTTC
clone size: .; D gene: TRBD2; V gene: TRBV5-1; J gene: TRBJ2-1; CDR3 protein: CASSLAGGTSVSEQFF; CDR3 DNA: TGCGCCAGCAGCTTAGCGGGAGGGACGAGTGTATCTGAGCAGTTCTTC
clone size: many; D gene: .; V gene: TRBV20-1; J gene: TRBJ2-1; CDR3 protein: CSARGWETPYNEQFF; CDR3 DNA: TGCAGTGCTAGAGGATGGGAGACGCCCTACAATGAGCAGTTCTTC
clone size: few; D gene: .; V gene: TRBV4-1; J gene: TRBJ2-7; CDR3 protein: CASAAGEQYF; CDR3 DNA: TGCGCCAGTGCGGCGGGCGAGCAGTACTTC
clone size: many; D gene: .; V gene: TRBV24-1; J gene: TRBJ2-5; CDR3 protein: CATSDFGPQETQYF; CDR3 DNA: TGTGCCACCAGTGATTTTGGGCCGCAAGAGACCCAGTACTTC
clone size: few; D gene: .; V gene: TRBV5-1; J gene: TRBJ2-3; CDR3 protein: CASRTRVGRDTQYF; CDR3 DNA: TGCGCCAGCAGGACTAGGGTGGGTCGAGATACGCAGTATTTT
clone size: few; D gene: .; V gene: TRBV19; J gene: TRBJ2-7; CDR3 protein: CASSPAEVREQYF; CDR3 DNA: TGTGCCAGTAGTCCCGCGGAGGTGAGGGAGCAGTACTTC
clone size: many; D gene: .; V gene: TRBV6-2/TRBV6-3; J gene: TRBJ1-1; CDR3 protein: CASSLVGGWDTEAFF; CDR3 DNA: TGTGCCAGCAGCCTGGTGGGGGGCTGGGACACTGAAGCTTTCTTT
clone size: .; D gene: TRBD1; V gene: TRBV12-3/TRBV12-4; J gene: TRBJ1-2; CDR3 protein: CASSDHTGAGYGYTF; CDR3 DNA: TGTGCCAGCAGCGACCATACAGGGGCAGGCTATGGCTACACCTTC
clone size: .; D gene: .; V gene: TRBV4-2; J gene: TRBJ1-4; CDR3 protein: CASSQDPGPLGEKLFF; CDR3 DNA: TGTGCCAGCAGCCAAGACCCCGGGCCGCTTGGGGAAAAACTGTTTTTT
clone size: .; D gene: .; V gene: TRBV4-3; J gene: TRBJ1-5; CDR3 protein: CASSQEAGRSNQPQHF; CDR3 DNA: TGCGCCAGCAGCCAAGAGGCCGGGAGAAGCAATCAGCCCCAGCATTTT
clone size: many; D gene: .; V gene: TRBV6-2/TRBV6-3; J gene: TRBJ1-1; CDR3 protein: CASSYNPAEAFF; CDR3 DNA: TGTGCCAGCAGTTACAACCCCGCTGAAGCTTTCTTT
clone size: .; D gene: TRBD2; V gene: TRBV5-1; J gene: TRBJ2-7; CDR3 protein: CASQGTSGSSYEQYF; CDR3 DNA: TGCGCCAGTCAGGGGACTAGCGGGAGCTCCTACGAGCAGTACTTC
clone size: many; D gene: .; V gene: TRBV9; J gene: TRBJ2-1; CDR3 protein: CASSGGNPNYNEQFF; CDR3 DNA: TGTGCCAGCAGCGGGGGCAACCCAAACTACAATGAGCAGTTCTTC
clone size: many; D gene: .; V gene: TRBV18; J gene: TRBJ2-1; CDR3 protein: CASSPQRAQPYNEQFF; CDR3 DNA: TGTGCCAGCTCACCCCAGCGGGCCCAACCCTACAATGAGCAGTTCTTC